This TCR beta chain was observed in a study of blood T cell repertoires in COVID-19. In the study overall: T cells, B-cell-depleted T cells, or PBMCs provided the cDNA or gDNA that served as material.

Residents of 24 US areas, aged about 18 to 95 years, made up the participants. In Cohort 3, a recovered donor had either two negative PCRs, clearance, or symptom resolution. In the original processing: It was from reference gene primer amplification that nucleated cell counts were estimated. TCRdb's copy holds only in-frame clones and misses some; the assay was immunoSEQ multiplex PCR. The DNA was the basis for D and trimming; V, J and clone size are from that table. Of about 320,000 clones listed, nearly 90% were seen once; the top ten hold about 6%. CDR1 is MNHEY, CDR2 SVGAGI, per germline. Trimming pared 9 bases from V and 8 bases from J, leaving 19 bases between. CDR3 length equals 13 residues.

Sequencing was performed on PBMCs or T cells enriched from blood (not recorded which). The chain has TRBV6-5 and TRBJ1-1; D not certain. This TCR derives from a woman aged 25 to 39 who had recovered from COVID-19. CDR3 in amino acids: CASLDGATEEAFF. The CDR3, as DNA: TGTGCCAGTCTCGACGGAGCGACGGAAGAAGCTTTCTTT.